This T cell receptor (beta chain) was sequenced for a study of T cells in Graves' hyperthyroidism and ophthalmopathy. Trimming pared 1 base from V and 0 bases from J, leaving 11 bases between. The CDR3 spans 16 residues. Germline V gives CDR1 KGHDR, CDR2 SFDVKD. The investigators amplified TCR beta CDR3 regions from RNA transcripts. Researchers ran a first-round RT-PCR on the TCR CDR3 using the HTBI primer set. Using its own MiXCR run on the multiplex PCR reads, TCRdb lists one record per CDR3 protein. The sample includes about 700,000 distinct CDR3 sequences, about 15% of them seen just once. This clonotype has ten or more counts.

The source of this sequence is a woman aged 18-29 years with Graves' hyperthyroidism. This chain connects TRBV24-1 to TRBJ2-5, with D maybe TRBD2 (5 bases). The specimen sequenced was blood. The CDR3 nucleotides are TGTGCCACCAGTGATTTCGCGGGCGGGTACCAAGAGACCCAGTACTTC. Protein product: CATSDFAGGYQETQYF.